Below, 22 T cell receptor beta chains from the same sample are listed, as sequenced in a study of a mutant IDH1 vaccine in newly diagnosed glioma. Their antigens remain unidentified. Noted time point: week 23, last vaccination. A single vaccine dose contained 300 ug of mutant IDH1 20-mer peptide, and topical imiquimod was used with it. Clones were sequenced by immunoSEQ multiplex PCR, and TCRdb holds only the in-frame ones, with some missing. Of about 65,000 clones listed, about 88% are singletons. The sample in question was PBMCs, obtained from a glioma patient whose treatment included an IDH1 peptide vaccine. These receptors were taken from a man between 25 and 39 years old with glioma.

This clone is a singleton in its sample. The rearrangement links TRBV6-1 to TRBJ1-2; weak D call: TRBD1 (5 bases). Trimming pared 3 bases from V and 2 bases from J, leaving 10 bases between. Germline loops: CDR1 MNHNS, CDR2 SASEGT. This CDR3 is 14 amino acids long. CDR3 loop: CASSEFGGNYGYTF. The CDR3 nucleotides are TGTGCCAGCAGTGAGTTTGGGGGGAACTATGGCTACACCTTC.

The genes are TRBV5-4 and TRBJ2-3; 7 nucleotides agree with TRBD1. The CDR3 consists of 13 residues. CDR1 SGHNT and CDR2 YYREEE come from the germline V gene (reference sequence). The V gene end was trimmed by 4 bases and the J gene end by 5 bases; junction bases not matched to a gene: 4. The CDR3 here is CASSPDREDTQYF. The CDR3 DNA sequence: TGTGCCAGCAGCCCCGACAGGGAAGATACGCAGTATTTT.

This clone appeared a few times. The chain uses TRBV19 and TRBJ1-5, with 7 bases fitting TRBD1. The J segment lost 6 bases and the V segment lost 2 bases, leaving 4 bases of the junction unmatched. Germline lookup yields CDR1 LNHDA and CDR2 SQIVND (reference sequence). The CDR3 covers 14 residues. CDR3 nucleotide sequence: TGTGCCAGTAGTATAATTGCAGGGGGTCAGCCCCAGCATTTT. It specifies CASSIIAGGQPQHF.

This chain connects TRBV28 to TRBJ2-5, with 7 bases matching TRBD1. V trimming: 8 bases; J trimming: 0 bases; junction bases outside the gene matches: 9. CDR3 length: 15 amino acids. CDR1 MDHEN and CDR2 SYDVKM come from the germline V gene. The CDR3 DNA reads as TGTGCCAGCGAACCGGGACAGTCCTACCAAGAGACCCAGTACTTC. It translates to CASEPGQSYQETQYF.

This clone showed up just once. The rearrangement joins TRBV7-2 to TRBJ2-7, with D perhaps given as TRBD1 or TRBD2 (5 bases each). The CDR3 loop spans 14 amino acids. V lost 1 base and J lost 2, with 9 bases in between. Germline V gene sequence: CDR1 SGHTA, CDR2 FQGNSA. DNA of the CDR3: TGTGCCAGCAGCTTAGGTCAGGGAGCCTACGAGCAGTACTTC. Translated, it gives CASSLGQGAYEQYF.

The chain links TRBV28 to TRBJ2-7, with D possibly called TRBD1 or TRBD2 (5 bases each). The V and J ends lost 2 bases and 5 bases respectively, with 13 bases between them. Germline assignment: CDR1 MDHEN and CDR2 SYDVKM. CDR3 size: 14 residues. The CDR3 here is CASSLPGRTHEQYF. The CDR3 nucleotides read TGTGCCAGCAGTTTACCGGGACGGACGCACGAGCAGTACTTC.

The table lists this clone with a count of one. The rearrangement links TRBV7-6 to TRBJ1-3; 8 bases map to TRBD1. Germline trimming cut 6 bases from V and 4 bases from J; bases unmatched to any gene: 8. Germline values: CDR1 SGHVS, CDR2 FNYEAQ. The CDR3 contains 15 residues. The CDR3 spells CASSPDRGAGNTIYF. The DNA of the CDR3 is TGTGCCAGCAGTCCAGACAGGGGAGCAGGAAACACCATATATTTT.

This chain joins TRBV10-2 and TRBJ2-7; D remains unclear. This CDR3 is built from 11 residues. The germline gives CDR1 WSHSY, CDR2 SAAADI. V dropped 7 bases and J dropped 4 bases, with 8 bases sitting between them. CDR3 DNA sequence: TGCGCCAGCAATGGGCTATACGAGCAGTACTTC. It codes for CASNGLYEQYF.

The chain is built from TRBV2 and TRBJ2-1; 7 bases line up with TRBD2. The J segment lost 2 bases and the V segment lost 7 bases, leaving 8 bases of the junction unmatched. Germline-derived CDR1 and CDR2 are SNHLY and FYNNEI. This CDR3 region has 15 residues. CDR3 sequence (DNA): TGTGCCAGCAATCCCCTGCTAGCGGCCTACAATGAGCAGTTCTTC. It translates to CASNPLLAAYNEQFF.

The chain carries TRBV15 and TRBJ1-3, with 7 bases identical to TRBD1. The CDR3 is 15 amino acids. With 5 bases clipped from V and 4 bases from J, the junction kept 8 bases outside the gene matches. The germline V gene encodes CDR1 LNHNV and CDR2 YYDKDF (reference sequence). The CDR3 sequence is CATSLPGQPGNTIYF. The DNA for the CDR3 is TGTGCCACCAGCTTACCGGGACAGCCAGGAAACACCATATATTTT.

The count of this clone is one. The V and J genes are TRBV2 and TRBJ2-6; the match to TRBD1 covers 9 bases. V shed 6 bases and J 2 bases; nucleotides not matched to a gene: 5. CDR1 is SNHLY and CDR2 is FYNNEI in the germline V gene. This CDR3 comprises 16 residues. CDR3 coding DNA: TGTGCCAGCAGAGAGGGACAGGGCCCTGGGGCCAACGTCCTGACTTTC. The encoded protein is CASREGQGPGANVLTF.

The chain couples TRBV19 to TRBJ2-5; D may match TRBD1 or TRBD2 (5 bases each). V dropped 3 bases and J dropped 7 bases, with 12 bases sitting between them. The CDR3 totals 13 residues. Germline V gene sequence: CDR1 LNHDA, CDR2 SQIVND (reference sequence). CDR3 in amino acids: CASSISLGGTQYF. DNA of the CDR3: TGTGCCAGTAGTATTTCCCTTGGGGGGACCCAGTACTTC.

The chain combines TRBV5-1 with TRBJ2-7; TRBD2 is a possible D gene (7 bases). Germline values: CDR1 SGHRS, CDR2 YFSETQ. This CDR3 comprises 15 residues. V lost 3 bases to trimming and J lost 1 base, with 14 bases between them. The CDR3 sequence is CASSSRGGQSYEQYF. CDR3 nucleotide sequence: TGCGCCAGCAGCTCTAGGGGGGGACAATCCTACGAGCAGTACTTC.

The chain couples TRBV9 to TRBJ2-5; 11 nucleotides match TRBD1. J lost 7 bases, V lost 0 bases, and 14 bases had no gene match. This CDR3 spans 18 amino acids. Germline CDR1 and CDR2: SGDLS and YYNGEE. CDR3: CASSVGRQDLDRGPTQYF. CDR3 nucleotide sequence: TGTGCCAGCAGCGTAGGTCGGCAGGATTTGGACAGGGGGCCGACCCAGTACTTC.

The genes are TRBV28 and TRBJ1-1; TRBD1 might be the D (5 bases). The V gene lost 10 bases and the J gene lost 2 bases, with 14 bases spanning the gap. CDR3 length equals 13 residues. Germline assignment: CDR1 MDHEN and CDR2 SYDVKM. CDR3 DNA sequence: TGTGCCACCAATCGGGGACTCAACACTGAAGCTTTCTTT. Translated, it gives CATNRGLNTEAFF.

This rearrangement joins TRBV13 to TRBJ1-3; D call uncertain. CDR3 length equals 16 residues. Germline V gene sequence: CDR1 PRHDT, CDR2 FYEKMQ (reference sequence). V dropped 3 bases and J dropped 0 bases, with 12 bases sitting between them. CDR3 DNA: TGTGCCAGCAGCTTTGTCGTTTCAAACTCTGGAAACACCATATATTTT. Protein: CASSFVVSNSGNTIYF.

The chain has TRBV7-9 and TRBJ2-1; TRBD2 agrees at 14 bases. Germline CDR1 and CDR2: SEHNR and FQNEAQ (reference sequence). The CDR3 extends over 19 amino acids. V was clipped by 1 base and J by 0 bases; unmatched bases: 5. DNA of the CDR3: TGTGCCAGCAGCTTAGTGGGACTAGCGGGGGATCTCTCCTACAATGAGCAGTTCTTC. Translating gives CASSLVGLAGDLSYNEQFF. Complete variable domain (other parts from reference TRBV7-9 and TRBJ2-1): DTGVSQNPRHKITKRGQNVTFRCDPISEHNRLYWYRQTLGQGPEFLTYFQNEAQLEKSRLLSDRFSAERPKGSFSTLEIQRTEQGDSAMYLCASSLVGLAGDLSYNEQFFGPGTRLTVL.

V gene TRBV5-1 combines with J gene TRBJ1-6; 10 nucleotides align to TRBD1. This CDR3 is built from 15 residues. Germline CDR1 is SGHRS and CDR2 is YFSETQ. J gave up 10 bases and V 3 bases, and 7 bases lay outside the gene matches. CDR3 DNA: TGCGCCAGCAGCTCCGGGACAGGGGCGAGCTCACCCCTCCACTTT. It encodes CASSSGTGASSPLHF.

This rearrangement joins TRBV25-1 to TRBJ2-3; weak D call: TRBD1 (5 bases). The V end was cut by 0 bases, the J end by 3 bases, with 10 bases between. The CDR3 sequence is 15 residues long. CDR1 MGHDK and CDR2 SYGVNS come from the germline V gene. The CDR3 is CASSEYRVGTDTQYF. The CDR3 nucleotides read TGTGCCAGCAGTGAATACAGGGTGGGGACAGATACGCAGTATTTT.

V is TRBV4-1 and J is TRBJ2-3; no definite D call. With 1 base removed from V and 0 bases from J, the gap between germline ends came to 11 bases. In germline, CDR1 is MGHRA, CDR2 YSYEKL. The CDR3 runs to 16 residues. CDR3 in amino acids: CASSQAVGTSTDTQYF. The CDR3 bases are TGCGCCAGCAGCCAAGCTGTCGGTACAAGCACAGATACGCAGTATTTT.

This chain joins TRBV11-2 and TRBJ1-2; 7 bases align to TRBD1. V was pared by 6 bases and J by 7 bases, with 14 bases of the junction left unmatched. This CDR3 contains 15 residues. CDR1 is SGHAT and CDR2 is FQNNGV in the germline V gene. The CDR3 region has the DNA TGTGCCAGCAGAGGACAGGCGCCCTCCGTAAGTGGCTACACCTTC. Encoded protein: CASRGQAPSVSGYTF. Filled out from reference TRBV11-2 and TRBJ1-2, the complete variable domain reads EAGVAQSPRYKIIEKRQSVAFWCNPISGHATLYWYQQILGQGPKLLIQFQNNGVVDDSQLPKDRFSAERLKGVDSTLKIQPAKLEDSAVYLCASRGQAPSVSGYTFGSGTRLTVV.

The V gene is TRBV4-1, the J gene TRBJ2-1; D is perhaps TRBD2 (7 bases). The germline V gene encodes CDR1 MGHRA and CDR2 YSYEKL. CDR3 length: 18 residues. The V end lost 4 bases, the J end lost 5 bases, and 24 bases lay between the germline ends. The CDR3 nucleotides read TGCGCCAGCAGCCTTGCGGGGGCCCGACGGACCCGGGACAATGAGCAGTTCTTC. This encodes CASSLAGARRTRDNEQFF.